The TCR beta chain under discussion was sequenced for a study of blood T cell repertoires in COVID-19. The overall study: Sites in the United States, Italy and Spain provided acute and convalescent COVID-19 samples.

This CDR3 has 14 amino acids. J was trimmed by 5 bases and V by 4 bases; bases with no gene match: 5. Methods used by the authors: Amplification of reference gene primers was used by the study to estimate nucleated cell counts. Generated by immunoSEQ multiplex PCR, the TCRdb table keeps only in-frame clones and is missing some. From that table come the V and J calls and clone size; the DNA was used to work out D and trimming. The repertoire has 150,000 to 200,000 clones, about 81% of them found once; the top ten carry roughly 9%. The source material was peripheral blood. The chain couples TRBV5-3 to TRBJ2-1; 8 bases are shared with TRBD1. TRBV5-3 is labeled an ORF, and its function is uncertain. The receptor was derived from a woman aged 70 to 79 with acute or convalescent COVID-19. This chain's CDR3 is CARSPPGGNNEQFF. CDR3 sequence (DNA): TGTGCCAGAAGCCCGCCAGGGGGCAACAATGAGCAGTTCTTC.